Listed below are T cell receptor beta chains from one sample, sequenced in a study of radiotherapy plus CTLA-4 blockade in lung cancer. Clones were read by immunoSEQ multiplex PCR, and TCRdb kept only the in-frame ones, dropping some. The table records around 45,000 clones, about two thirds of them present only once. The sequenced sample was peripheral blood, obtained from a patient treated with radiotherapy plus ipilimumab. Receptors were obtained from a human donor with non-small cell lung cancer who had a partial response to radiotherapy plus ipilimumab. CDR3s include the opening cysteine and the closing phenylalanine or tryptophan. The D gene is left open where the match is weak.

v_gene	j_gene	d_gene	CDR3aa	CDR3nt
TRBV5-6	TRBJ2-7	TRBD2	CASSRGSKYEQYF	TGTGCCAGCAGCCGCGGGAGTAAGTACGAGCAGTACTTC
TRBV12-2	TRBJ1-2	NA	CASTRTVDSRRGYTF	TGTGCAAGTACGCGGACTGTGGATAGTCGTCGTGGCTACACCTTC
TRBV18	TRBJ1-1	NA	CASSPVGGRGEAFF	TGTGCCAGCTCACCCGTGGGGGGGCGCGGTGAAGCTTTCTTT
TRBV5-6	TRBJ1-1	NA	CASSYLGGAGTEAFF	TGTGCCAGCAGCTATCTGGGGGGGGCTGGCACTGAAGCTTTCTTT
TRBV5-1	TRBJ2-3	NA	CASSLAGTDTQYF	TGCGCCAGCAGCTTGGCCGGCACAGATACGCAGTATTTT
TRBV29-1	TRBJ1-5	NA	CSVGEEPNQPQHF	TGCAGCGTTGGGGAGGAACCCAATCAGCCCCAGCATTTT
TRBV4-2	TRBJ2-5	NA	CASSFTPGETQYF	TGTGCCAGCAGCTTTACTCCCGGGGAGACCCAGTACTTC
TRBV2	TRBJ2-3	NA	CASRQVTDTQYF	TGTGCCAGCAGACAGGTCACAGATACGCAGTATTTT
TRBV11-2	TRBJ2-5	TRBD2	CASSLDREGLAGRGETQYF	TGTGCCAGCAGCTTAGATCGAGAGGGACTAGCGGGGAGAGGGGAGACCCAGTACTTC
TRBV29-1	TRBJ1-2	NA	CSAGGDDKGYTF	TGCAGCGCTGGGGGGGACGATAAAGGCTACACCTTC
TRBV14	TRBJ1-1	TRBD1	CASSQVLGGGTEAFF	TGTGCCAGCAGCCAAGTATTAGGGGGCGGCACTGAAGCTTTCTTT
TRBV19	TRBJ1-1	NA	CASRSGGYTEAFF	TGTGCCAGTAGAAGCGGAGGGTACACTGAAGCTTTCTTT
TRBV5-6	TRBJ1-1	NA	CASSSTGSSRGTEAFF	TGTGCCAGCAGCTCCACCGGGTCTTCAAGGGGCACTGAAGCTTTCTTT
TRBV27	TRBJ2-7	NA	CASSYQGTYEQYF	TGTGCCAGCAGTTACCAGGGCACATACGAGCAGTACTTC
TRBV7-9	TRBJ2-5	NA	CASKESGAGETQYF	TGTGCCAGCAAAGAATCAGGGGCCGGGGAGACCCAGTACTTC
TRBV25-1	TRBJ1-1	NA	CASSELTGNTEAFF	TGTGCCAGCAGTGAGTTGACAGGGAACACTGAAGCTTTCTTT
TRBV5-1	TRBJ1-2	TRBD1	CASSLEGKGTGSNYGYTF	TGCGCCAGCAGCTTGGAGGGCAAAGGGACAGGGTCTAACTATGGCTACACCTTC
TRBV6-1	TRBJ2-7	NA	CASSDLNEQYF	TGTGCCAGCAGTGATCTAAACGAGCAGTACTTC
TRBV29-1	TRBJ2-7	TRBD2	CSVGSGRGFGNEQYF	TGCAGCGTCGGTAGCGGGAGAGGGTTTGGAAACGAGCAGTACTTC
TRBV9	TRBJ2-7	NA	CASSVVSGLGGEQYF	TGTGCCAGCAGCGTAGTTTCAGGGCTCGGGGGCGAGCAGTACTTC
TRBV14	TRBJ2-5	TRBD1	CASSREWTGGLETQYF	TGTGCCAGCAGCCGGGAGTGGACAGGGGGGTTAGAGACCCAGTACTTC
TRBV6-5	TRBJ1-1	NA	CASRGLGQATF	TGTGCCAGCAGGGGCCTTGGGCAGGCTACCTTT